Sequencing of this T cell receptor beta chain was carried out in a study of monozygotic twins with inflammatory bowel disease. Notes on the study in general: Similarity of repertoires did not differ between concordant and discordant twins, possibly from limited power. Clonotypes shared with others were fewer in IBD patients than in healthy twins, especially with disease activity.

For this clonotype: Its antigen is not identified.

Germline values: CDR1 ENHRY, CDR2 SYGVKD. This CDR3 region has 17 residues. No DNA is given; TCRdb re-called the 5' RACE reads and lists each CDR3 protein once. This sample's clone table lists hundreds of thousands of distinct CDR3 sequences. Sequencing was done on a sample of blood. The chain uses TRBV10-3 and TRBJ2-3; TCRdb gives TRBD1 as the D gene, but with no DNA this cannot be confirmed. The receptor comes from a human donor with ulcerative colitis or Crohn's disease, or a healthy co-twin of an affected twin (not recorded which). The CDR3 spells CAISEPRQGPDTDTQYF.